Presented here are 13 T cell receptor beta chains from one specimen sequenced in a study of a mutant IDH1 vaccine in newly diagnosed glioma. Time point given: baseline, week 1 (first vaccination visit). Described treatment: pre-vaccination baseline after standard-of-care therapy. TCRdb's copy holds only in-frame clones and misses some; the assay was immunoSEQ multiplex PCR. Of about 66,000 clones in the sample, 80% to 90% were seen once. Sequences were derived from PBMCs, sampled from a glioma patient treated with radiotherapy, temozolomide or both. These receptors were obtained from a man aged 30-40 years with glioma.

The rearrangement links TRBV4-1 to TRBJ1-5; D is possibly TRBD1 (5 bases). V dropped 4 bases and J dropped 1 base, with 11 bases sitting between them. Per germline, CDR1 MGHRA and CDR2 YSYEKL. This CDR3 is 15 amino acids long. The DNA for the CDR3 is TGCGCCAGCAGCCGACCGGGACTAAGCAATCAGCCCCAGCATTTT. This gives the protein CASSRPGLSNQPQHF.

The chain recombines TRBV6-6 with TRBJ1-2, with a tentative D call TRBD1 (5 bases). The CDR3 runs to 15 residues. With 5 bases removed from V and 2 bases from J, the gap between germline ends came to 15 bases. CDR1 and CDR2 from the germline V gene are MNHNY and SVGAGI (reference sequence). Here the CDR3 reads CASSQGPGGNYGYTF. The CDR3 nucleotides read TGTGCCAGCAGTCAGGGCCCGGGGGGAAACTATGGCTACACCTTC.

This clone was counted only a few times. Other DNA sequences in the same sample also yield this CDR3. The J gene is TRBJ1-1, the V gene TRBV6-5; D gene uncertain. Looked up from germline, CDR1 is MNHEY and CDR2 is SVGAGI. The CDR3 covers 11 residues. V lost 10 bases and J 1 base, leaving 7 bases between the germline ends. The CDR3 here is CATVQNTEAFF. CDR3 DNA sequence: TGTGCCACCGTACAGAACACTGAAGCTTTCTTT.

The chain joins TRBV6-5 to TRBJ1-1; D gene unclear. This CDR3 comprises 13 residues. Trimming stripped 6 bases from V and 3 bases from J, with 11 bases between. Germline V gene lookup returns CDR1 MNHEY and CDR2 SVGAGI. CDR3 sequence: CASSPHVDTEAFF. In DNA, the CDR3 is TGTGCCAGCAGCCCCCACGTGGACACTGAAGCTTTCTTT.

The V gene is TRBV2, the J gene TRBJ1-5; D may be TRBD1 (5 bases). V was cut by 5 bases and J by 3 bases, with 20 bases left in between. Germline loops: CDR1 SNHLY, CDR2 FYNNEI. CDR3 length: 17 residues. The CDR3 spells CASSPGRGRSDNQPQHF. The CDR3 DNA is TGTGCCAGCAGTCCAGGGAGGGGTAGATCGGACAATCAGCCCCAGCATTTT.

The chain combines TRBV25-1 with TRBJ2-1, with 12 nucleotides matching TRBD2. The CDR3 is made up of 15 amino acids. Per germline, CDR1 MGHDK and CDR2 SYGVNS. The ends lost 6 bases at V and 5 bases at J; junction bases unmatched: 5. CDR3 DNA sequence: TGTGCCAGCAGACCACTAGCGGGGGGAGACAATGAGCAGTTCTTC. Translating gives CASRPLAGGDNEQFF.

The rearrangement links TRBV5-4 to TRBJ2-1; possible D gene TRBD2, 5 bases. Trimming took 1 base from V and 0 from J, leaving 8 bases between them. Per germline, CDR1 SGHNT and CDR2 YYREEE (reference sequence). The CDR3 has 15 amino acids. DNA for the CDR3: TGTGCCAGCAGCTTGCCCGGACTCTCCTACAATGAGCAGTTCTTC. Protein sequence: CASSLPGLSYNEQFF.

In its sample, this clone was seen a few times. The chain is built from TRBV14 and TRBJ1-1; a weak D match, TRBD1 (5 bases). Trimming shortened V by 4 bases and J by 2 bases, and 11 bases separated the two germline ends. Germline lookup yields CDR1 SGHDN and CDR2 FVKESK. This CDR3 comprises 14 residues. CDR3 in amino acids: CASSLLGTNTEAFF. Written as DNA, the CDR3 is TGTGCCAGCAGCCTCCTAGGGACTAACACTGAAGCTTTCTTT. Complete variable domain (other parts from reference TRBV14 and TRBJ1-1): EAGVTQFPSHSVIEKGQTVTLRCDPISGHDNLYWYRRVMGKEIKFLLHFVKESKQDESGMPNNRFLAERTGGTYSTLKVQPAELEDSGVYFCASSLLGTNTEAFFGQGTRLTVV.

CDR3 region: CASSEEAGGPDTQYF. Here the CDR3 DNA reads TGTGCCAGCAGTGAAGAAGCGGGGGGGCCAGATACGCAGTATTTT. The chain links TRBV6-1 to TRBJ2-3; 10 positions agree with TRBD2. The V segment lost 1 base and the J segment 4 bases; nucleotides outside the gene matches: 2. Germline lookup yields CDR1 MNHNS and CDR2 SASEGT. The CDR3 is made up of 15 amino acids.

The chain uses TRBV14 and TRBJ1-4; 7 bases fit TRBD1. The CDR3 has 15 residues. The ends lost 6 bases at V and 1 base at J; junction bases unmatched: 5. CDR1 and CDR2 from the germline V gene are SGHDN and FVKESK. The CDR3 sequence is CASSQGGGTNEKLFF. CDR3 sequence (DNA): TGTGCCAGCAGTCAGGGGGGGGGAACTAATGAAAAACTGTTTTTT.

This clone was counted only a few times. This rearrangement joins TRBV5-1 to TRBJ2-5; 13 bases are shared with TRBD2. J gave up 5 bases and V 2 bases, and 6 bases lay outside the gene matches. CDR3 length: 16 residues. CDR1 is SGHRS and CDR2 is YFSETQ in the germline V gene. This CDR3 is CASSLLAGGPTETQYF. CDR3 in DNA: TGCGCCAGCAGCTTACTAGCGGGGGGGCCAACGGAGACCCAGTACTTC.

The CDR3 sequence: CASSYSGYEQYF. Written as DNA, the CDR3 is TGTGCCAGCAGTTACTCCGGCTACGAGCAGTACTTC. V is TRBV2 and J is TRBJ2-7; D gene ambiguous. Germline V lookup: CDR1 SNHLY, CDR2 FYNNEI. Deletions cut 5 bases from V and 3 bases from J, with 8 bases between. CDR3 length equals 12 residues.

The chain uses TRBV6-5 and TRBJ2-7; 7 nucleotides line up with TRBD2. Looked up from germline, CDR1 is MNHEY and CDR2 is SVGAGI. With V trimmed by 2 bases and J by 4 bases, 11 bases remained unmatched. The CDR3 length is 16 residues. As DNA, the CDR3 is TGTGCCAGCAGTTACGGGGACGCGGGGGAAATTTACGAGCAGTACTTC. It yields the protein CASSYGDAGEIYEQYF.